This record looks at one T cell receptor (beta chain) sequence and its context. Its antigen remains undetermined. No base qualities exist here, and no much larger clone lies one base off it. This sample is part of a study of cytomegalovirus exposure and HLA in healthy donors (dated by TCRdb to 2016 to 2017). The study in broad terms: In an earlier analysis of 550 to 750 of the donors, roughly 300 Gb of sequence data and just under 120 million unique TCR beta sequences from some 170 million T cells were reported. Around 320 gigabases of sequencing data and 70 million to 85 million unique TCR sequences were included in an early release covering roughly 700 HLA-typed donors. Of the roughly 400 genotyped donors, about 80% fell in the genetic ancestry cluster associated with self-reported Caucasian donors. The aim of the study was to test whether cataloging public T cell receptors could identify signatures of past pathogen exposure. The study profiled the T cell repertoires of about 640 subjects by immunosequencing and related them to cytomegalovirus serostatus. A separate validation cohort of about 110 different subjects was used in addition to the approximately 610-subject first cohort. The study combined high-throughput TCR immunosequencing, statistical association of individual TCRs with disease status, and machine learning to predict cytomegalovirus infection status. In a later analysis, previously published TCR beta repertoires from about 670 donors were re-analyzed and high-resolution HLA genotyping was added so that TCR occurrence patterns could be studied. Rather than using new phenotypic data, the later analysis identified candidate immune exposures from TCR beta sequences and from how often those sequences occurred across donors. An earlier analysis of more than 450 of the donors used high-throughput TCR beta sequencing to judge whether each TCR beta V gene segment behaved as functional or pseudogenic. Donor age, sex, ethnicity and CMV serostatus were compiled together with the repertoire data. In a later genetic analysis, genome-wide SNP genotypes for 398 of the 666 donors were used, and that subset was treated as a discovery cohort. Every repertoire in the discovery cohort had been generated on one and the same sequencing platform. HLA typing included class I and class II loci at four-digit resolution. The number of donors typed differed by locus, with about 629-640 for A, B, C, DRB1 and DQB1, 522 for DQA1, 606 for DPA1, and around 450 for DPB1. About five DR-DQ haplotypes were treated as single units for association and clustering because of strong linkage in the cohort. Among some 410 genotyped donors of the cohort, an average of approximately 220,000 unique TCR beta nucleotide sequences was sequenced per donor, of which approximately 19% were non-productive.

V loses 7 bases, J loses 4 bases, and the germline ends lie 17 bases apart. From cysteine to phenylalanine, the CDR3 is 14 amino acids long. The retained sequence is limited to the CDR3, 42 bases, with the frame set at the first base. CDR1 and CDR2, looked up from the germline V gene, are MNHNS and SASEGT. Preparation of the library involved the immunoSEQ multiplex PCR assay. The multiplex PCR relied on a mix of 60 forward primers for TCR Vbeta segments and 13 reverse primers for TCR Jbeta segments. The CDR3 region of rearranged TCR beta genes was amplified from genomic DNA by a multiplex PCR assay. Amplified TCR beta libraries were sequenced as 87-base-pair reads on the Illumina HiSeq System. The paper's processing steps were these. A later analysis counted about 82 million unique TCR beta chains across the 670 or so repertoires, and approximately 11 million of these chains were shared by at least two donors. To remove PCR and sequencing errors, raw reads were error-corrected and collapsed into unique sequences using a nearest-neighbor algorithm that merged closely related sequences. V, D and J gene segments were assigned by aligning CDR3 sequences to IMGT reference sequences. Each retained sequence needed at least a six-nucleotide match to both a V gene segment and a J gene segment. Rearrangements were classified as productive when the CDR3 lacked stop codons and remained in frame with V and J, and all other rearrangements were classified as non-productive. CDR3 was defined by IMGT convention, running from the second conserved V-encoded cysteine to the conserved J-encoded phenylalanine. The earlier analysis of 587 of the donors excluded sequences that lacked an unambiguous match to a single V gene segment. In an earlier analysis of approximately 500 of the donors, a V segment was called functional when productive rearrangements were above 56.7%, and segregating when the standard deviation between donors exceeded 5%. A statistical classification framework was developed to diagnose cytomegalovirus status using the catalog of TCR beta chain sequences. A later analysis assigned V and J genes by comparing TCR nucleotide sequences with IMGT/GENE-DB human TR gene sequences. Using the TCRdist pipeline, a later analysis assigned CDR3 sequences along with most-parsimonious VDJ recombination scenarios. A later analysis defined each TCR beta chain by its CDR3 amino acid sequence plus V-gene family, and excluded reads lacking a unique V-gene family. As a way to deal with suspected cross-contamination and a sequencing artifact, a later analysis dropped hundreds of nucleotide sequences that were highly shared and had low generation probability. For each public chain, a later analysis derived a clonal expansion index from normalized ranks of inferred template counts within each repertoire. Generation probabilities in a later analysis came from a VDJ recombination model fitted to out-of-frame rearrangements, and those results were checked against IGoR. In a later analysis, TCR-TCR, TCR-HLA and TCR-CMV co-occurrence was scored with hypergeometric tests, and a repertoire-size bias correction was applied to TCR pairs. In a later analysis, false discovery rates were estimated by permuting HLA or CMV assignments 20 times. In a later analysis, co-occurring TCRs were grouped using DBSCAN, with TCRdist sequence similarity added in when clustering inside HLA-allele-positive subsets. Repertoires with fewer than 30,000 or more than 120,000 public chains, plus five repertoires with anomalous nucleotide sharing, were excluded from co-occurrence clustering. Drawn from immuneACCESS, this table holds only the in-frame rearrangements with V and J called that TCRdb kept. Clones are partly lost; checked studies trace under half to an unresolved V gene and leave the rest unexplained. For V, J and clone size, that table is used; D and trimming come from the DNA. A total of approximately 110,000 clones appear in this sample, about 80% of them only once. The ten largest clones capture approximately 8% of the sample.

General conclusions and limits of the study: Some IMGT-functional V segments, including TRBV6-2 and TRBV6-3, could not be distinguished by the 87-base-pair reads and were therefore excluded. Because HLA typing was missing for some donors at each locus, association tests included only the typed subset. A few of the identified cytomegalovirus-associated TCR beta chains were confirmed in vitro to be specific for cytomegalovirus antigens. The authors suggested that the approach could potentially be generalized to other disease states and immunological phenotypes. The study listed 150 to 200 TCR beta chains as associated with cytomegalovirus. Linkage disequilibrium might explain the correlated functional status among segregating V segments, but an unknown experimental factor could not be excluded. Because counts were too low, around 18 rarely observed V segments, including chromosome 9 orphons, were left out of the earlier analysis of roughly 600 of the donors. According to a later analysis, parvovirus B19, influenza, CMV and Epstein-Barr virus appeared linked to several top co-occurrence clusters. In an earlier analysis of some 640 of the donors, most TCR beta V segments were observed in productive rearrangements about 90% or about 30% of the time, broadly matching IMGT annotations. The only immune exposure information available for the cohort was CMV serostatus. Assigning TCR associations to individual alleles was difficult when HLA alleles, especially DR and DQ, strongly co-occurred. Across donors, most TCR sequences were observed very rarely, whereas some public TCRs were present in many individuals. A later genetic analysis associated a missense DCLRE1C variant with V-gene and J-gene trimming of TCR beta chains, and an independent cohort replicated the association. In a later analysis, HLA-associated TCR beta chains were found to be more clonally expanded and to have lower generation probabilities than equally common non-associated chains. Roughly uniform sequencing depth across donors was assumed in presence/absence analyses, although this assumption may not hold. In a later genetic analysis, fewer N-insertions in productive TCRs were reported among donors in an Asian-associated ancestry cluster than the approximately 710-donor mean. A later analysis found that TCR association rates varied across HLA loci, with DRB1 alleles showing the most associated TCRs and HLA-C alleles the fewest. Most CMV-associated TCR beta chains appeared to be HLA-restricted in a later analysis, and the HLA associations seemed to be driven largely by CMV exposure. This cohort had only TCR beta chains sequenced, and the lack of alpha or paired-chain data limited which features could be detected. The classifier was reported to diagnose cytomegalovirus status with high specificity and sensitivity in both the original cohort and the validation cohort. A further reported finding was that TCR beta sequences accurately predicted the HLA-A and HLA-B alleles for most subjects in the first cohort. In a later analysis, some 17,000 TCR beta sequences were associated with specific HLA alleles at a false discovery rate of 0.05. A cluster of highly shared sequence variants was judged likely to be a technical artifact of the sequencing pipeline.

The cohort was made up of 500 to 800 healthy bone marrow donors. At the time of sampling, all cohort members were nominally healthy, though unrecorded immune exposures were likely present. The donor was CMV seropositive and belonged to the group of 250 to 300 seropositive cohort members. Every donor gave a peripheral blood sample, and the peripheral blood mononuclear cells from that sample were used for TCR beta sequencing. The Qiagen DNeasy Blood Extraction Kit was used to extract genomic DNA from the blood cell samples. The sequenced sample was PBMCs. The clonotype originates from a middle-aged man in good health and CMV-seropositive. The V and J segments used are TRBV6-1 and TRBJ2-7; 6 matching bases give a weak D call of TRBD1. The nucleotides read TGTGCCAGCATGAGGGTCGTAGGGGGTTACGAGCAGTACTTC. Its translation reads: CASMRVVGGYEQYF.